Below are 17 T cell receptor beta chains sequenced from a single sample in a study of identical twins. TCRdb re-called the 5' RACE reads through MiXCR, storing one row per CDR3 protein. Of roughly 750,000 distinct CDR3 sequences listed, 21% are singletons. Another study also made use of these data, one on T cells expressing NK-cell markers.

Sequencing input: PBMCs. These TCRs come from a woman under 30 in good health.

Ten or more counts support this clonotype. This chain links TRBV29-1 with TRBJ2-4; D gene ambiguous. Trimming took 4 bases from V and 0 from J, leaving 7 bases between them. CDR1 is SQVTM, CDR2 ANQGSEA, per germline. The CDR3 has 13 amino acids. The CDR3 spells CSVALLAKNIQYF. The CDR3, as DNA: TGCAGCGTTGCACTTCTAGCCAAAAACATTCAGTACTTC.

This clonotype was picked up a small number of times. This chain links TRBV5-1 with TRBJ2-5, with TRBD1 identical over 7 bases. The CDR3 contains 14 residues. The V segment lost 1 base and the J segment 3 bases; nucleotides outside the gene matches: 3. The germline V gene has CDR1 SGHRS and CDR2 YFSETQ. The CDR3 here is CASSLLGTEETQYF. The CDR3 DNA reads as TGCGCCAGCAGCTTGTTGGGGACAGAAGAGACCCAGTACTTC.

This clonotype was seen only a few times. The V call is TRBV10-3, the J call TRBJ1-2; TRBD1 agrees at 7 bases. CDR3 size: 13 residues. From germline, CDR1 is ENHRY and CDR2 SYGVKD. V was clipped by 11 bases and J by 5 bases; unmatched bases: 11. DNA of the CDR3: TGTGCCGCTCTCCGGGACAGAGAATATGGCTACACCTTC. Amino acid sequence: CAALRDREYGYTF.

This CDR3 reads CASSPSIRGDEQYF. CDR3 nucleotides: TGCGCCAGCAGCCCAAGCATTAGAGGGGACGAGCAGTACTTC. This chain links TRBV4-3 with TRBJ2-7; D may correspond to TRBD1 or TRBD2 (5 bases each). The CDR3 is 14 amino acids. Germline-derived CDR1 and CDR2 are LGHNA and YSLEER. V lost 4 bases and J 5 bases, leaving 15 bases between the germline ends.

The chain employs TRBV13 and TRBJ1-1; tentatively, D is TRBD1 (6 bases). The CDR3 runs 15 residues. V was shortened by 1 base and J by 5 bases, with 14 bases between the two germline ends. The germline gives CDR1 PRHDT, CDR2 FYEKMQ (reference sequence). The CDR3 DNA follows: TGTGCCAGCAGCTTAGAGGCGGGGGCCAAAACTGAAGCTTTCTTT. Translation: CASSLEAGAKTEAFF.

This clonotype was seen many times. The chain employs TRBV20-1 and TRBJ2-5, with 7 bases matching TRBD2. Germline V lookup: CDR1 DFQATT, CDR2 SNEGSKA (reference sequence). V shed 3 bases and J 4 bases; nucleotides not matched to a gene: 8. The CDR3 loop spans 14 amino acids. The CDR3 DNA sequence: TGCAGTGCTAGGGGGGGGGAGCTCACAGAGACCCAGTACTTC. Protein sequence: CSARGGELTETQYF.

The chain combines TRBV5-1 with TRBJ1-1; no clear D. Between the trimmed V and J ends, which lost 1 base and 3 bases, there was a span of 7 bases. This CDR3 has 13 residues. Germline V gene lookup returns CDR1 SGHRS and CDR2 YFSETQ. The CDR3 DNA sequence: TGCGCCAGCAGCTTGCTCCCGGACACTGAAGCTTTCTTT. Amino acid sequence: CASSLLPDTEAFF.

The chain links TRBV7-9 to TRBJ2-7; D is unclear. Deletions cut 3 bases from V and 0 bases from J, with 18 bases between. Germline CDR1 is SEHNR and CDR2 is FQNEAQ (reference sequence). The CDR3 contains 17 residues. CDR3 amino acids: CASSFTTDARSSYEQYF. The CDR3 region has the DNA TGTGCCAGCAGCTTCACAACGGACGCAAGGAGCTCCTACGAGCAGTACTTC.

This clonotype was seen only a few times. The chain is built from TRBV9 and TRBJ2-3; D gene ambiguous. V was trimmed by 2 bases and J by 2 bases, leaving 9 bases between them. The CDR3 totals 14 residues. Germline-derived CDR1 and CDR2 are SGDLS and YYNGEE. CDR3 DNA sequence: TGTGCCAGCAGCGTTGGCGAGAACACAGATACGCAGTATTTT. Translated, it gives CASSVGENTDTQYF. Drawing the rest from reference TRBV9 and TRBJ2-3, the complete variable domain is DSGVTQTPKHLITATGQRVTLRCSPRSGDLSVYWYQQSLDQGLQFLIQYYNGEERAKGNILERFSAQQFPDLHSELNLSSLELGDSALYFCASSVGENTDTQYFGPGTRLTVL.

The sample holds a few counts of this clonotype. The chain links TRBV12-3 or TRBV12-4 to TRBJ2-3, with D hard to call. CDR3 length equals 13 residues. V shed 8 bases and J shed 7 bases, with 16 bases lying between them. The CDR3 spells CASVMADRHTQYF. CDR3 coding DNA: TGTGCCAGCGTGATGGCAGATAGACATACGCAGTATTTT.

The chain employs TRBV18 and TRBJ1-1, with 7 bases aligning to TRBD1. The CDR3 runs 15 residues. With V trimmed by 4 bases and J by 0 bases, 5 bases remained unmatched. The germline gives CDR1 KGHSH, CDR2 LQKENI. For the CDR3, the DNA is TGTGCCAGCTCACGACAGGGAGCCATGAACACTGAAGCTTTCTTT. Its protein product is CASSRQGAMNTEAFF.

The chain combines TRBV2 with TRBJ1-5; D is uncertain. V lost 4 bases and J 3 bases, leaving 7 bases between the germline ends. This CDR3 has 13 residues. From germline, CDR1 is SNHLY and CDR2 FYNNEI. The CDR3: CASSGDNNQPQHF. The CDR3 nucleotides are TGTGCCAGCAGTGGGGATAACAATCAGCCCCAGCATTTT.

The chain couples TRBV5-1 to TRBJ2-2; TRBD1 matches 8 bases. The CDR3 is made up of 17 amino acids. Trimming cost V 4 bases and J 4 bases; bases outside gene matches: 12. Germline V gene sequence: CDR1 SGHRS, CDR2 YFSETQ. In DNA form, the CDR3 reads TGCGCCAGCAGCAAGGGACAGGTCGCCGGAACCACCGGGGAGCTGTTTTTT. This sequence encodes CASSKGQVAGTTGELFF.

This clonotype was seen a few times. The chain couples TRBV12-3 or TRBV12-4 to TRBJ2-3; tentatively, D is TRBD1 or TRBD2 (6 bases each). V was clipped by 3 bases and J by 6 bases, with 13 bases between them. The CDR3 is 14 residues long. The CDR3 nucleotides are TGTGCCAGCAGTTTGGAGGGGGAGATCGATACGCAGTATTTT. It codes for CASSLEGEIDTQYF.

The chain couples TRBV7-9 to TRBJ2-2; D is uncertain. Trimming pared 5 bases from V and 1 base from J, leaving 11 bases between. The length of the CDR3 is 15 residues. Germline V CDR1 and CDR2: SEHNR, FQNEAQ (reference sequence). CDR3 in DNA: TGTGCCAGCAGCAGACCGAGGCGGAACACCGGGGAGCTGTTTTTT. Translated, it gives CASSRPRRNTGELFF.

This clonotype was detected a few times. This chain links TRBV10-3 with TRBJ2-3, with 10 nucleotides matching TRBD2. The CDR3 is 15 residues long. Germline CDR1 reads ENHRY; CDR2 reads SYGVKD. V lost 6 bases to trimming and J lost 2 bases; unmatched junction nucleotides: 5. CDR3 in amino acids: CAIRGLAGATDTQYF. CDR3 nucleotide sequence: TGTGCCATCAGGGGGCTAGCGGGAGCCACAGATACGCAGTATTTT.

The chain recombines TRBV5-1 with TRBJ2-5; D remains unclear. The V and J ends lost 9 bases and 1 base respectively, with 13 bases between them. Germline CDR1 SGHRS, CDR2 YFSETQ. The CDR3 totals 13 residues. CDR3 DNA: TGCGCCACCCAACCGGGCCCCCAAGAGACCCAGTACTTC. It codes for CATQPGPQETQYF.